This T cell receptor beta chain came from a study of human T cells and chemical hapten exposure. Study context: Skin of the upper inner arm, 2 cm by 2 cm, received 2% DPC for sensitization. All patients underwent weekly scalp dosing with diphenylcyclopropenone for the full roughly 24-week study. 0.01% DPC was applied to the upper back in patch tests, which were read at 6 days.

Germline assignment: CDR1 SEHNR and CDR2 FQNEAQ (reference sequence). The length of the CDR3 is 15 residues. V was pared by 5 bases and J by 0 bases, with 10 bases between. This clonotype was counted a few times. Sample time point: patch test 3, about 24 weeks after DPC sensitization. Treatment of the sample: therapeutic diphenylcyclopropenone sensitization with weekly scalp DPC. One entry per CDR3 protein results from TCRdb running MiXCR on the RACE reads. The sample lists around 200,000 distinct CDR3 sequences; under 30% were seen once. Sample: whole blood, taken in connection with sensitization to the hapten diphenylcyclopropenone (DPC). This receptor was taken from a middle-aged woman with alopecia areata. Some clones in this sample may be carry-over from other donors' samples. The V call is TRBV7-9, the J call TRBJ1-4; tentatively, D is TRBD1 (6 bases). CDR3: CASSTRQATNEKLFF. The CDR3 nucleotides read TGTGCCAGCAGCACTCGACAGGCAACTAATGAAAAACTGTTTTTT.